The 32 T cell receptor beta chains reported below all come from one sample, sequenced in a study of cytomegalovirus exposure and HLA in healthy donors. In the PCR, 60 Vbeta and 13 Jbeta primers were used. Generated by immunoSEQ multiplex PCR, the TCRdb table keeps only in-frame clones and is missing some. The table shows around 120,000 clones, with about 80% occurring only once. Sequenced sample: PBMCs. The receptors were sampled from a man aged 25-40 years in good health and CMV-seronegative.

Written as DNA, the CDR3 is TGTGCCAGCAGTGTCCTTGAGACTAGCGGGCCAGATACGCAGTATTTT. The encoded protein is CASSVLETSGPDTQYF. The rearrangement uses TRBV6-1 and TRBJ2-3; 10 bases align to TRBD2. With 4 bases clipped from V and 4 bases from J, the junction kept 8 bases outside the gene matches. Germline-derived CDR1 and CDR2 are MNHNS and SASEGT. The CDR3 runs to 16 residues.

This clone was recorded only once. The V and J genes are TRBV5-5 and TRBJ1-5, with 10 bases matching TRBD1. Trimming took 5 bases from V and 7 from J; bases not matched to a gene: 3. Germline lookup yields CDR1 SGHKS and CDR2 YYEKEE (reference sequence). There are 13 residues in the CDR3. Written as DNA, the CDR3 is TGTGCCAGCAGTGGGACAGGGGCCCAGCCCCAGCATTTT. Translated, it gives CASSGTGAQPQHF.

The V and J genes are TRBV6-6 and TRBJ1-4; 7 bases align to TRBD1. Germline loops: CDR1 MNHNY, CDR2 SVGAGI (reference sequence). The CDR3 is made up of 15 amino acids. V shed 6 bases, J shed 5 bases, and the junction held 9 bases outside the gene matches. CDR3 sequence: CASSHGQAPNEKLFF. The CDR3 DNA follows: TGTGCCAGCAGCCACGGACAGGCCCCGAATGAAAAACTGTTTTTT.

This clone was counted between two and nine times. The V call is TRBV18, the J call TRBJ2-1; 14 bases fit TRBD2. The germline V gene encodes CDR1 KGHSH and CDR2 LQKENI. The CDR3 contains 18 residues. V shed 3 bases, J shed 7 bases, and the junction held 11 bases outside the gene matches. As DNA, the CDR3 is TGTGCCAGCTCACCTCCGGGACTAGCGGGAGCGGGGGTGAATGAGCAGTTCTTC. It codes for CASSPPGLAGAGVNEQFF.

The J gene is TRBJ1-5, the V gene TRBV30; D might be TRBD1 (5 bases). The germline V gene has CDR1 GTSNPN and CDR2 SVGIG (reference sequence). Trimming shortened V by 2 bases and J by 7 bases, and 12 bases separated the two germline ends. This CDR3 has 13 amino acids. The CDR3 coding sequence is TGTGCCTGGAGTCTTCAGGGTGGGCAGCCCCAGCATTTT. Its protein product is CAWSLQGGQPQHF.

The CDR3: CASSLPGQAHTGELFF. CDR3 DNA: TGTGCCAGCAGCTTGCCGGGACAGGCTCACACCGGGGAGCTGTTTTTT. This sequence joins TRBV5-8 and TRBJ2-2; 8 nucleotides line up with TRBD1. V lost 1 base and J lost 3; bases outside the gene matches: 5. CDR3 length equals 16 residues. The germline V gene has CDR1 SGHTS and CDR2 YDEGEE.

V and J are TRBV5-4 and TRBJ2-7; TRBD1 matches at 11 bases. V was pared by 4 bases and J by 0 bases, with 3 bases of the junction left unmatched. Germline CDR1 SGHNT, CDR2 YYREEE (reference sequence). The CDR3 is made up of 15 amino acids. The CDR3 DNA reads TGTGCCAGCAGCCCCGGACAGGGGGCCTCCTACGAGCAGTACTTC. It translates to CASSPGQGASYEQYF.

This clone is a singleton in its sample. The chain couples TRBV6-5 to TRBJ1-5, with 9 bases aligning to TRBD1. V was clipped by 6 bases and J by 2 bases; unmatched bases: 2. The length of the CDR3 is 14 residues. Germline V gives CDR1 MNHEY, CDR2 SVGAGI. The CDR3: CASSTGGGNQPQHF. As DNA, the CDR3 is TGTGCCAGCAGCACAGGGGGCGGCAATCAGCCCCAGCATTTT.

The chain joins TRBV7-2 to TRBJ1-1; TRBD1 matches 7 bases. This CDR3 region has 14 residues. With 7 bases clipped from V and 0 bases from J, the junction kept 5 bases outside the gene matches. Germline lookup yields CDR1 SGHTA and CDR2 FQGNSA. CDR3 nucleotide sequence: TGTGCCAGCACCCCAGGGGGGATGAACACTGAAGCTTTCTTT. It specifies CASTPGGMNTEAFF.

This clone occurred a few times. The gene calls are TRBV2 and TRBJ2-5, with 7 bases matching TRBD1. This CDR3 comprises 13 residues. Trimming cost V 6 bases and J 1 base; bases outside gene matches: 2. CDR1 is SNHLY and CDR2 is FYNNEI in the germline V gene. CDR3 coding DNA: TGTGCCAGCAGAGGACAGGTCCAAGAGACCCAGTACTTC. It codes for CASRGQVQETQYF. The full variable domain, its missing parts supplied by reference TRBV2 and TRBJ2-5, is EPEVTQTPSHQVTQMGQEVILRCVPISNHLYFYWYRQILGQKVEFLVSFYNNEISEKSEIFDDQFSVERPDGSNFTLKIRSTKLEDSAMYFCASRGQVQETQYFGPGTRLLVL.

In this sample, this clone turned up once. The V and J genes are TRBV19 and TRBJ2-7, with D unresolved. With 2 bases removed from V and 0 bases from J, the gap between germline ends came to 8 bases. Per germline, CDR1 LNHDA and CDR2 SQIVND (reference sequence). This CDR3 contains 14 residues. The CDR3 spells CASSISVSSYEQYF. The DNA of the CDR3 is TGTGCCAGTAGTATAAGTGTGAGCTCCTACGAGCAGTACTTC.

V gene TRBV4-1 combines with J gene TRBJ2-7; 8 bases match TRBD1. Germline CDR1 MGHRA, CDR2 YSYEKL. The CDR3 is 17 residues long. V shed 3 bases and J 1 base; nucleotides not matched to a gene: 11. The CDR3 here is CASSHRTGQGNSYEQYF. The CDR3 DNA reads TGCGCCAGCAGCCATCGAACAGGACAGGGTAATTCCTACGAGCAGTACTTC.

The V call is TRBV19, the J call TRBJ2-7; maybe TRBD1 (5 bases). Germline V lookup: CDR1 LNHDA, CDR2 SQIVND (reference sequence). V was clipped by 4 bases and J by 1 base, with 11 bases between them. The CDR3 is made up of 14 amino acids. DNA for the CDR3: TGTGCCAGTAGTAGGACACCGAATTCCTACGAGCAGTACTTC. As protein: CASSRTPNSYEQYF.

In this sample, this clone turned up once. The chain recombines TRBV29-1 with TRBJ1-1, with 10 positions matching TRBD1. Trimming took 8 bases from V and 0 from J; bases not matched to a gene: 12. This CDR3 has 16 residues. Looked up from germline, CDR1 is SQVTM and CDR2 is ANQGSEA. CDR3 region: CSTRLGTGAMNTEAFF. Here the CDR3 DNA reads TGCAGCACCCGGTTAGGGACAGGGGCCATGAACACTGAAGCTTTCTTT.

The V gene is TRBV19, the J gene TRBJ1-3; TRBD1 might be the D (6 bases). Germline-derived CDR1 and CDR2 are LNHDA and SQIVND (reference sequence). V dropped 6 bases and J dropped 5 bases, with 14 bases sitting between them. This CDR3 region has 14 residues. The chain's CDR3 is CASRRDKGRNTIYF. The CDR3 bases are TGTGCCAGTAGACGGGACAAAGGAAGAAACACCATATATTTT.

This clone was picked up one time. V is TRBV7-3 and J is TRBJ2-1; 15 bases are shared with TRBD2. The CDR3 contains 19 residues. Unmatched junction bases numbered 11, after V lost 5 bases and J lost 3 bases. CDR1 SGHTA and CDR2 FQGTGA come from the germline V gene. This chain's CDR3 is CASSPRGLAGGRSYNEQFF. CDR3 coding DNA: TGTGCCAGCAGCCCAAGAGGACTAGCGGGGGGGCGTAGCTACAATGAGCAGTTCTTC. The full variable domain, in which reference TRBV7-3 and TRBJ2-1 provide the parts outside the CDR3, is GAGVSQTPSNKVTEKGKYVELRCDPISGHTALYWYRQSLGQGPEFLIYFQGTGAADDSGLPNDRFFAVRPEGSVSTLKIQRTERGDSAVYLCASSPRGLAGGRSYNEQFFGPGTRLTVL.

The chain couples TRBV7-6 to TRBJ2-2; 9 positions agree with TRBD1. The CDR3 has 15 residues. The germline V gene encodes CDR1 SGHVS and CDR2 FNYEAQ. The V segment lost 1 base and the J segment 3 bases; nucleotides outside the gene matches: 0. CDR3 region: CASSLGQGDTGELFF. In nucleotides, the CDR3 is TGTGCCAGCAGCTTAGGACAGGGGGACACCGGGGAGCTGTTTTTT.

In DNA form, the CDR3 reads TGTGCCTTTGCGGGGAACACTGAAGCTTTCTTT. Amino acid sequence: CAFAGNTEAFF. The chain couples TRBV30 to TRBJ1-1; D not resolved. This CDR3 has 11 residues. Trimming took off 7 bases at V and 1 base at J, with 7 bases between the two ends. Germline assignment: CDR1 GTSNPN and CDR2 SVGIG (reference sequence).

This clone was observed a few times. As DNA, the CDR3 is TGTGCCAGCAGTGATCAGGGGGAGACCCAGTACTTC. This translates into CASSDQGETQYF. The chain is built from TRBV6-1 and TRBJ2-5, with D maybe TRBD1 (6 bases). CDR1 is MNHNS and CDR2 is SASEGT in the germline V gene. CDR3 length equals 12 residues. The ends were cut back, 3 bases at V and 5 bases at J, with 7 bases in the middle.

The CDR3 reads CASSARSEVPGEKLFF. The CDR3 region has the DNA TGTGCCAGCAGTGCAAGAAGCGAGGTCCCGGGTGAAAAACTGTTTTTT. This chain uses TRBV9 with TRBJ1-4; D not resolved. V gave up 5 bases and J gave up 7 bases, with 21 bases separating them. Germline CDR1 reads SGDLS; CDR2 reads YYNGEE. This CDR3 comprises 16 residues.

The CDR3 region has the DNA TGTGCCTGGAGGGCCCAGGAAAATCAGCCCCAGCATTTT. Its protein is CAWRAQENQPQHF. The rearrangement joins TRBV30 to TRBJ1-5; D call uncertain. Deletions cut 3 bases from V and 4 bases from J, with 10 bases between. This CDR3 has 13 amino acids. The germline V gene has CDR1 GTSNPN and CDR2 SVGIG (reference sequence).

The chain employs TRBV27 and TRBJ1-3; D uncertain. Germline V CDR1 and CDR2: MNHEY, SMNVEV (reference sequence). The CDR3 is made up of 13 amino acids. V gave up 6 bases and J gave up 5 bases, with 11 bases separating them. CDR3 nucleotide sequence: TGTGCCAGCAGCCCCCTAACGCGAAACACCATATATTTT. Its translation is CASSPLTRNTIYF.

The chain couples TRBV5-1 to TRBJ1-1; maybe TRBD1 (6 bases). Looked up from germline, CDR1 is SGHRS and CDR2 is YFSETQ. With 7 bases removed from V and 2 bases from J, the gap between germline ends came to 18 bases. This CDR3 spans 15 amino acids. The CDR3 DNA reads TGCGCCAGCGCCGAGACCCTACAGGGCAACACTGAAGCTTTCTTT. This translates into CASAETLQGNTEAFF.

The gene calls are TRBV25-1 and TRBJ2-7, with D tentatively TRBD1 (6 bases). With 5 bases removed from V and 3 bases from J, the gap between germline ends came to 8 bases. Germline loops: CDR1 MGHDK, CDR2 SYGVNS. This CDR3 has 12 residues. The CDR3: CASSNRVYEQYF. CDR3 nucleotides: TGTGCCAGCAGTAACAGGGTCTACGAGCAGTACTTC.

Only one count was recorded for this clone. The rearrangement links TRBV6-5 to TRBJ1-2; D unresolved. CDR1 and CDR2 from the germline V gene are MNHEY and SVGAGI. Trimming took 4 bases from V and 7 from J, leaving 10 bases between them. The CDR3 totals 12 residues. The CDR3 region is CASSWPTGGYTF. DNA for the CDR3: TGTGCCAGCAGTTGGCCGACGGGTGGCTACACCTTC.

The chain uses TRBV30 and TRBJ1-3; a possible D gene is TRBD1 (6 bases). The germline CDR1 and CDR2 sequences are GTSNPN and SVGIG (reference sequence). Trimming cost V 4 bases and J 0 bases, with 19 bases left between them. The CDR3 totals 17 residues. For the CDR3, the DNA is TGTGCCTGGACGGCTATCTTTGGGGGCCCCTCTGGAAACACCATATATTTT. Protein product: CAWTAIFGGPSGNTIYF.

This clone has a single count. The chain combines TRBV19 with TRBJ2-3; 9 nucleotides line up with TRBD2. Germline CDR1 LNHDA, CDR2 SQIVND (reference sequence). The CDR3 is 15 residues long. V lost 4 bases, J lost 5 bases, and 7 bases stayed unmatched. The chain's CDR3 is CASSTLGAGGDTQYF. Written as DNA, the CDR3 is TGTGCCAGTAGTACCTTGGGAGCGGGAGGAGATACGCAGTATTTT.

The chain is built from TRBV9 and TRBJ1-5; D is possibly TRBD1 (5 bases). The CDR3 runs to 13 residues. V lost 0 bases, J lost 10 bases, and 11 bases lay in between. Germline V CDR1 and CDR2: SGDLS, YYNGEE. CDR3 amino acids: CASSVAGEEPQHF. DNA for the CDR3: TGTGCCAGCAGCGTAGCGGGGGAGGAACCCCAGCATTTT.

This clone was seen once. The rearrangement uses TRBV7-6 and TRBJ2-3; 9 bases are shared with TRBD2. Trimming removed 3 bases from V and 4 bases from J; junction bases left unmatched: 8. The CDR3 sequence is 16 residues long. Germline V lookup: CDR1 SGHVS, CDR2 FNYEAQ. The CDR3 DNA reads as TGTGCCAGCAGCTTGACTAGCGGCCGACCGGCAGATACGCAGTATTTT. Translated: CASSLTSGRPADTQYF.

This rearrangement joins TRBV9 to TRBJ2-1, with 7 positions matching TRBD2. The CDR3 is 15 residues long. Germline CDR1 is SGDLS and CDR2 is YYNGEE. V lost 1 base and J lost 4; bases outside the gene matches: 5. The CDR3 bases are TGTGCCAGCAGCGTAATAACGGGGGGTTACAATGAGCAGTTCTTC. Translation gives CASSVITGGYNEQFF.

This clone was seen a handful of times. This chain links TRBV27 with TRBJ2-1, with D tentatively TRBD2 (5 bases). The CDR3 consists of 15 residues. V lost 5 bases to trimming and J lost 0 bases, with 11 bases between them. The germline V gene encodes CDR1 MNHEY and CDR2 SMNVEV (reference sequence). The chain's CDR3 is CASSLTSFSYNEQFF. DNA for the CDR3: TGTGCCAGCAGTCTTACTAGTTTCTCCTACAATGAGCAGTTCTTC.

V usage is TRBV4-3 and J usage is TRBJ2-2; no definite D call. In germline, CDR1 is LGHNA, CDR2 YSLEER. Trimming stripped 0 bases from V and 6 bases from J, with 8 bases between. The CDR3 has 14 amino acids. CDR3 in amino acids: CASSQDLTAGELFF. The CDR3 DNA reads TGCGCCAGCAGCCAAGATCTTACGGCCGGGGAGCTGTTTTTT.